Listed here are 22 T cell receptor beta chains from one sample, sequenced in a study of memory CD4+ T cells and cytomegalovirus serostatus. TCRdb's copy holds only in-frame clones and misses some; the assay was immunoSEQ multiplex PCR. The sample gives under 100,000 clones, approximately 84% of which show up once; roughly 0.8% is in the top ten. Single viable CD3+CD4+CD8-CD45RO+ cells were sorted as the memory CD4+ T cells. The sample taken for sequencing was memory CD4+ T cells from blood. These receptors were taken from an adult in good health and CMV-seronegative.

About this clone: It is unclear where the CDR3 begins or ends on the DNA, so no DNA is shown, and the CDR3 is as TCRdb lists it. CDR3 amino acids: CASSPPSGRGTGELFF. The gene calls are TRBV18 and TRBJ2-2; whether TRBD2, the table's D call, matches the DNA was not checked. The CDR3 is 16 residues long, ends included. Germline V gene sequence: CDR1 KGHSH, CDR2 LQKENI.

The J gene is TRBJ1-1, the V gene TRBV5-1; D unresolved. The CDR3 covers 15 residues. Trimming cost V 2 bases and J 0 bases, with 11 bases left between them. The germline CDR1 and CDR2 sequences are SGHRS and YFSETQ. This CDR3 is CASSFQDLMNTEAFF. The CDR3 DNA reads as TGCGCCAGCAGCTTCCAAGATTTAATGAACACTGAAGCTTTCTTT.

The J gene is TRBJ1-5, the V gene TRBV5-6; D might be TRBD1 (5 bases). Trimming stripped 3 bases from V and 9 bases from J, with 10 bases between. Germline CDR1 and CDR2: SGHDT and YYEEEE. The CDR3 loop spans 12 amino acids. CDR3 coding DNA: TGTGCCAGCAGCTGGAGGGGAGCGCCCCAGCATTTT. This translates into CASSWRGAPQHF.

About this clone: The sample carries other DNA sequences with the same CDR3. The rearrangement uses TRBV7-8 and TRBJ1-1; D is unclear. Germline CDR1 and CDR2: SGHVS and FQNEAQ. CDR3 length equals 14 residues. Trimming took off 1 base at V and 1 base at J, with 7 bases between the two ends. DNA for the CDR3: TGTGCCAGCAGCTTAGGGGAGTGGAACACTGAAGCTTTCTTT. Protein product: CASSLGEWNTEAFF.

This chain links TRBV13 with TRBJ2-3; D not certain. The CDR3 contains 16 residues. Deletions cut 0 bases from V and 1 base from J, with 11 bases between. Germline V gene data show CDR1 as PRHDT and CDR2 as FYEKMQ (reference sequence). The DNA of the CDR3 is TGTGCCAGCAGCTTAGGTGGCGGTCGCGGCACAGATACGCAGTATTTT. Its protein is CASSLGGGRGTDTQYF.

The CDR3 loop reads CASSPSGPNYGYTF. In DNA, the CDR3 is TGTGCCAGCTCACCTTCCGGGCCTAACTATGGCTACACCTTC. The V gene is TRBV18, the J gene TRBJ1-2; D uncertain. The CDR3 has 14 amino acids. Germline V gene lookup returns CDR1 KGHSH and CDR2 LQKENI. V was shortened by 3 bases and J by 0 bases, with 8 bases between the two germline ends.

The rearrangement links TRBV19 to TRBJ2-5; a weak D match, TRBD1 (5 bases). The CDR3 spans 14 residues. V was shortened by 4 bases and J by 1 base, with 10 bases between the two germline ends. In germline, CDR1 is LNHDA, CDR2 SQIVND (reference sequence). The CDR3 nucleotides read TGTGCCAGTAGTACCAGCAGGGTCCAAGAGACCCAGTACTTC. Translation: CASSTSRVQETQYF. Together with reference TRBV19 and TRBJ2-5, the CDR3 gives the full variable domain: DGGITQSPKYLFRKEGQNVTLSCEQNLNHDAMYWYRQDPGQGLRLIYYSQIVNDFQKGDIAEGYSVSREKKESFPLTVTSAQKNPTAFYLCASSTSRVQETQYFGPGTRLLVL.

This clone was recorded a few times. CDR3 sequence (DNA): TGTGCCAGCAGCGCCGTCGGGACAGGGGGGACCGGGGAGCTGTTTTTT. Translating gives CASSAVGTGGTGELFF. The chain employs TRBV7-3 and TRBJ2-2; 11 bases match TRBD1. Trimming took 5 bases from V and 5 from J; bases not matched to a gene: 7. Germline V gives CDR1 SGHTA, CDR2 FQGTGA. The CDR3 runs 16 residues.

The chain recombines TRBV5-1 with TRBJ1-3; 7 bases match TRBD1. CDR1 and CDR2 from the germline V gene are SGHRS and YFSETQ. The CDR3 has 17 amino acids. V was pared by 0 bases and J by 0 bases, with 6 bases of the junction left unmatched. The CDR3 spells CASSLASTGDSGNTIYF. As DNA, the CDR3 is TGCGCCAGCAGCTTGGCCAGCACAGGGGACTCTGGAAACACCATATATTTT.

The V and J genes are TRBV7-2 and TRBJ1-2; tentatively, D is TRBD1 (6 bases). V shed 5 bases and J shed 5 bases, with 12 bases lying between them. Germline V gene lookup returns CDR1 SGHTA and CDR2 FQGNSA. The length of the CDR3 is 13 residues. For the CDR3, the DNA is TGTGCCAGCAGCCTAGGACAGAGATATGGCTACACCTTC. Encoded protein: CASSLGQRYGYTF.

In DNA, the CDR3 is TGTGCCAGCAGCTGGAACAGGGGCTCCTACGAGCAGTACTTC. It encodes CASSWNRGSYEQYF. The chain employs TRBV7-9 and TRBJ2-7; 7 bases fit TRBD1. Germline V gene sequence: CDR1 SEHNR, CDR2 FQNEAQ (reference sequence). The CDR3 sequence is 14 residues long. The V gene end was trimmed by 4 bases and the J gene end by 0 bases; junction bases not matched to a gene: 3.

The chain uses TRBV6-6 and TRBJ2-2; D possibly corresponds to TRBD2 (6 bases). This CDR3 spans 13 amino acids. V was trimmed by 11 bases and J by 1 base, leaving 11 bases between them. Looked up from germline, CDR1 is MNHNY and CDR2 is SVGAGI (reference sequence). The CDR3 DNA sequence: TGTGCCTCGGGGGACTTGAACACCGGGGAGCTGTTTTTT. Encoded protein: CASGDLNTGELFF.

About this clone itself: Different DNA sequences within this sample yield the same CDR3. This rearrangement joins TRBV7-2 to TRBJ1-1; the D gene is possibly TRBD1 (5 bases). CDR3 length equals 15 residues. The germline CDR1 and CDR2 sequences are SGHTA and FQGNSA. Trimming shortened V by 2 bases and J by 3 bases, and 13 bases separated the two germline ends. DNA of the CDR3: TGTGCCAGCAGCTTAAACCGGGCGGGGGACACTGAAGCTTTCTTT. This translates into CASSLNRAGDTEAFF. Using reference TRBV7-2 and TRBJ1-1 for the parts outside the CDR3, the full variable domain is GAGVSQSPSNKVTEKGKDVELRCDPISGHTALYWYRQSLGQGLEFLIYFQGNSAPDKSGLPSDRFSAERTGGSVSTLTIQRTQQEDSAVYLCASSLNRAGDTEAFFGQGTRLTVV.

The J gene is TRBJ2-3, the V gene TRBV25-1; TRBD2 might be the D (7 bases). The CDR3 is 15 amino acids. Germline CDR1 reads MGHDK; CDR2 reads SYGVNS. The germline V and J ends were trimmed by 6 bases and 2 bases, with 15 bases remaining between them. The CDR3 DNA reads as TGTGCCAGCAGGACCGGGGGGCGGCTCACAGATACGCAGTATTTT. It codes for CASRTGGRLTDTQYF.

The CDR3 spells CASSPMQASYEQYF. CDR3 nucleotides: TGTGCCAGCTCACCAATGCAGGCCTCCTACGAGCAGTACTTC. The chain is built from TRBV18 and TRBJ2-7; no firm D call. CDR1 is KGHSH, CDR2 LQKENI, per germline. This CDR3 is 14 amino acids long. Trimming left V 2 bases short and J 0 bases short, with 8 bases between.

This clone was detected only once. The rearrangement uses TRBV7-2 and TRBJ1-1; D is uncertain. Looked up from germline, CDR1 is SGHTA and CDR2 is FQGNSA. The CDR3 covers 14 residues. Trimming removed 4 bases from V and 0 bases from J, with 9 bases in between. CDR3 DNA: TGTGCCAGCAGCTCCTCAAGGTTGAACACTGAAGCTTTCTTT. Translated, it gives CASSSSRLNTEAFF.

This clone was counted only a few times. This chain joins TRBV6-5 and TRBJ1-1; D may be TRBD1 (5 bases). This CDR3 is built from 14 residues. V lost 6 bases, J lost 0 bases, and 11 bases lay in between. From germline, CDR1 is MNHEY and CDR2 SVGAGI. CDR3 protein: CASSATDLNTEAFF. The CDR3 bases are TGTGCCAGCAGCGCGACAGATTTGAACACTGAAGCTTTCTTT.

The genes are TRBV5-1 and TRBJ1-2; D is undetermined. Looked up from germline, CDR1 is SGHRS and CDR2 is YFSETQ. Trimming shortened V by 3 bases and J by 8 bases, and 20 bases separated the two germline ends. This CDR3 is 15 amino acids long. The CDR3 spells CASSSETGPQSGYTF. The DNA for the CDR3 is TGCGCCAGCAGCTCGGAGACCGGACCGCAAAGCGGCTACACCTTC.

V usage is TRBV6-5 and J usage is TRBJ1-2, with TRBD1 identical over 7 bases. CDR1 is MNHEY, CDR2 SVGAGI, per germline. V was pared by 7 bases and J by 6 bases, with 11 bases of the junction left unmatched. This CDR3 is 14 amino acids long. Here the CDR3 reads CASKRQGIWNGYTF. Written as DNA, the CDR3 is TGTGCCAGCAAACGACAGGGAATCTGGAATGGCTACACCTTC.

The table lists this clone with a few counts. The chain uses TRBV7-2 and TRBJ1-1; no clear D. Trimming removed 2 bases from V and 6 bases from J, with 16 bases in between. The CDR3 spans 15 residues. Per the germline V gene, CDR1 is SGHTA and CDR2 is FQGNSA. The CDR3 sequence: CASSLNSAVGSEAFF. In DNA, the CDR3 is TGTGCCAGCAGCTTAAATTCAGCCGTCGGGTCTGAAGCTTTCTTT.

The CDR3 protein is CASSFQPVYGYTF. The DNA for the CDR3 is TGTGCCAGCAGCTTCCAGCCAGTCTATGGCTACACCTTC. The rearrangement uses TRBV11-2 and TRBJ1-2; D ambiguous. The CDR3 has 13 amino acids. Trimming took off 3 bases at V and 4 bases at J, with 9 bases between the two ends. Germline assignment: CDR1 SGHAT and CDR2 FQNNGV. The variable domain in full, completed from reference TRBV11-2 and TRBJ1-2, reads EAGVAQSPRYKIIEKRQSVAFWCNPISGHATLYWYQQILGQGPKLLIQFQNNGVVDDSQLPKDRFSAERLKGVDSTLKIQPAKLEDSAVYLCASSFQPVYGYTFGSGTRLTVV.

The chain is built from TRBV7-2 and TRBJ2-3; TRBD2 agrees at 14 bases. J gave up 2 bases and V 5 bases, and 9 bases lay outside the gene matches. There are 18 residues in the CDR3. CDR1 SGHTA and CDR2 FQGNSA come from the germline V gene. CDR3 residues: CASSDGTSGGLSTDTQYF. CDR3 DNA sequence: TGTGCCAGCAGCGACGGGACTAGCGGGGGCCTGTCCACAGATACGCAGTATTTT. Combining the CDR3 with reference TRBV7-2 and TRBJ2-3 gives the whole variable domain GAGVSQSPSNKVTEKGKDVELRCDPISGHTALYWYRQSLGQGLEFLIYFQGNSAPDKSGLPSDRFSAERTGGSVSTLTIQRTQQEDSAVYLCASSDGTSGGLSTDTQYFGPGTRLTVL.